The subject of this entry is one T cell receptor beta chain. Reverse transcription of roughly 0.5 to 1 ug RNA used random hexamers. Each CDR3 protein is one row after TCRdb ran MiXCR on the immunoSEQ multiplex PCR reads. The sample yields 65,000 to 95,000 distinct CDR3 sequences, 94% seen once. Trimming shortened V by 3 bases and J by 4 bases, and 7 bases separated the two germline ends. The CDR3 spans 14 residues. Germline values: CDR1 MGHDK, CDR2 SYGVNS. This specimen belongs to a study of CD8 T cells in Susac syndrome. This sequence joins TRBV25-1 and TRBJ1-6; D unresolved. The source material was CD8+ T cells from PBMCs. This sequence originates from a human donor with Susac syndrome. CDR3 region: CASSDAGYNSPLHF. As DNA, the CDR3 is TGTGCCAGCAGTGATGCTGGATATAATTCACCCCTCCACTTT.